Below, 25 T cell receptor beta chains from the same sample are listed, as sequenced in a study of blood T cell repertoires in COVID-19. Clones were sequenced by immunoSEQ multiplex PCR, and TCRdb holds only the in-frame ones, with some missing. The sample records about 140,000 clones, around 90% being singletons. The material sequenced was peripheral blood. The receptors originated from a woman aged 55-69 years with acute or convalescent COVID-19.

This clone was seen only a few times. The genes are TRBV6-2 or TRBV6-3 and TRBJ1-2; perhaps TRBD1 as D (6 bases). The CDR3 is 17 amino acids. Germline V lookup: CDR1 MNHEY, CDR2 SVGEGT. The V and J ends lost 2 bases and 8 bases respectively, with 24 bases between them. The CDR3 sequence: CASSYGGQQGRRYGYTF. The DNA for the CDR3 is TGTGCCAGCAGTTACGGAGGACAACAGGGACGGAGGTACGGCTACACCTTC.

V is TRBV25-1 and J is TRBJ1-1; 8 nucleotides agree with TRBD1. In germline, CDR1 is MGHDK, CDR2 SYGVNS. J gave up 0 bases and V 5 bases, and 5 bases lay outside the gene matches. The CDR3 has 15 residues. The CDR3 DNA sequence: TGTGCCAGCAGTCTACCGGGACAGGTGAACACTGAAGCTTTCTTT. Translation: CASSLPGQVNTEAFF.

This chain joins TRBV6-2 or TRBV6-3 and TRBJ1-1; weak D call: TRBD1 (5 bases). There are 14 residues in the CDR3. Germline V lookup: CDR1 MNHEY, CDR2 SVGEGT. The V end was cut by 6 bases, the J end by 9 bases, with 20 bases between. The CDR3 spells CASSNDLTQGKAFF. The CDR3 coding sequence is TGTGCCAGCAGCAACGATCTGACCCAGGGCAAAGCTTTCTTT.

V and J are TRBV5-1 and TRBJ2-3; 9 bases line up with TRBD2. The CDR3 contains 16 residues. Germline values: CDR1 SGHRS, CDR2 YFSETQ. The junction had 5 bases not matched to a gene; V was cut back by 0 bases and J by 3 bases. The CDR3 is CASSLGLAVITDTQYF. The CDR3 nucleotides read TGCGCCAGCAGCTTGGGACTAGCGGTGATTACAGATACGCAGTATTTT.

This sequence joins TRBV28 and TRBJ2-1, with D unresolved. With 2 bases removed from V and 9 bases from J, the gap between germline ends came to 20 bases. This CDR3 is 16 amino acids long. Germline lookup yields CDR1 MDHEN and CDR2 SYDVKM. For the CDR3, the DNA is TGTGCCAGCAGTTTAGCCACCGCGGTTGGTAGTATTGAGCAGTTCTTC. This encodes CASSLATAVGSIEQFF.

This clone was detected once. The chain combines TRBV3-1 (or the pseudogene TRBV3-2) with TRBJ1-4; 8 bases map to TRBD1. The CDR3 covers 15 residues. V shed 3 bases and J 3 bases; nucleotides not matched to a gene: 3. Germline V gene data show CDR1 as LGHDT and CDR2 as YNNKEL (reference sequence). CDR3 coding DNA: TGTGCCAGCAGCCATACAGGGGGGGCTAATGAAAAACTGTTTTTT. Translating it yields CASSHTGGANEKLFF.

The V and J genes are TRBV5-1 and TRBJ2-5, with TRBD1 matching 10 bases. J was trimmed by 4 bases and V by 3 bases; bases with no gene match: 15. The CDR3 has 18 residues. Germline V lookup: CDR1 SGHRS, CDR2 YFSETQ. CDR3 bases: TGCGCCAGCAGCTGGATTTCCGGGACAGGGGTAATCACAGAGACCCAGTACTTC. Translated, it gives CASSWISGTGVITETQYF.

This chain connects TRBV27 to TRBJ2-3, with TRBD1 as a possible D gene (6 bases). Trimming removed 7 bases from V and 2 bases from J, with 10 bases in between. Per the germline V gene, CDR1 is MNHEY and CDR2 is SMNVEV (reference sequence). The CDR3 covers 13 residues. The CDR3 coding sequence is TGTGCCAGCACCCGGGACAACACAGATACGCAGTATTTT. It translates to CASTRDNTDTQYF.

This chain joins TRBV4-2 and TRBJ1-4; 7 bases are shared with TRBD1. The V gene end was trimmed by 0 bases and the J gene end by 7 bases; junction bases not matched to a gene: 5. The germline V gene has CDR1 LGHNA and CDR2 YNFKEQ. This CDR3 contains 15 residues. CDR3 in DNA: TGTGCCAGCAGCCAAGACATGGCAGGGGGTGAAAAACTGTTTTTT. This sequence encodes CASSQDMAGGEKLFF.

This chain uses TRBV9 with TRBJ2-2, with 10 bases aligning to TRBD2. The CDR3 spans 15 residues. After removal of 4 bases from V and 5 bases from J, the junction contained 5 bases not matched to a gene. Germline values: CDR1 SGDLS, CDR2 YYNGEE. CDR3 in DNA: TGTGCCAGCAGCACACTAGCGGGGAGTACCGGGGAGCTGTTTTTT. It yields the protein CASSTLAGSTGELFF.

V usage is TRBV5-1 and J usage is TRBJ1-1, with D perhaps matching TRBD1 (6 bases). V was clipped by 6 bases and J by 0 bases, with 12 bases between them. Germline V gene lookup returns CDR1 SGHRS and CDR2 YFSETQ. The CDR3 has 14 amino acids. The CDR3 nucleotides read TGCGCCAGCACCGGACAGAGCATGAACACTGAAGCTTTCTTT. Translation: CASTGQSMNTEAFF.

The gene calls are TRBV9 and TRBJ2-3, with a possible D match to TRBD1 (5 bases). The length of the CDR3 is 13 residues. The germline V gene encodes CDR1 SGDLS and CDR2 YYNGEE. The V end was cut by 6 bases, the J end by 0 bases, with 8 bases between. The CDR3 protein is CASTTGSTDTQYF. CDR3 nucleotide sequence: TGTGCCAGCACTACAGGTAGCACAGATACGCAGTATTTT.

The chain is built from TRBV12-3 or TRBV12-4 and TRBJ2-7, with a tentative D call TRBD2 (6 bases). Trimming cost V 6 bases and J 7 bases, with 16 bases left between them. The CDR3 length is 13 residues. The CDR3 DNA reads TGTGCCAGCAGGTCCCGGAGGGCGCGAGAGCAGTACTTC. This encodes CASRSRRAREQYF.

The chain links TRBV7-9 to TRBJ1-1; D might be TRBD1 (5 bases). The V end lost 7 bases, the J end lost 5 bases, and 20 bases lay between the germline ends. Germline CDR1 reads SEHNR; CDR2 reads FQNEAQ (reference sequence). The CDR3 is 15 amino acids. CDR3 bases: TGTGCCAGCACCCGTTTGTGGGGGGAGGGGACTGAAGCTTTCTTT. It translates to CASTRLWGEGTEAFF.

The CDR3 loop reads CASSEGREGDQPQHF. The CDR3 coding sequence is TGTGCCAGTAGTGAGGGCAGGGAGGGGGATCAGCCCCAGCATTTT. The chain is built from TRBV19 and TRBJ1-5; TRBD1 might be the D (6 bases). Germline V gives CDR1 LNHDA, CDR2 SQIVND (reference sequence). With 5 bases removed from V and 5 bases from J, the gap between germline ends came to 16 bases. The CDR3 contains 15 residues.

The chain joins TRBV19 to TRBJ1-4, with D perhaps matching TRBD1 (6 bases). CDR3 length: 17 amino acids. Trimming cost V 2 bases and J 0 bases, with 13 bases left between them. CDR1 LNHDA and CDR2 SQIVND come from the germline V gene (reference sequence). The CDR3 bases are TGTGCCAGTAGTATACCCGCGGACAGTGCAACTAATGAAAAACTGTTTTTT. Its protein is CASSIPADSATNEKLFF.

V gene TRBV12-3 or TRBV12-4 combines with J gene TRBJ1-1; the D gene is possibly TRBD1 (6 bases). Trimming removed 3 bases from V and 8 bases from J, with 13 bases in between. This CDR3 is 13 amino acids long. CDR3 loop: CASSLGGGAEAFF. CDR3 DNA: TGTGCCAGCAGTTTGGGAGGGGGAGCGGAAGCTTTCTTT.

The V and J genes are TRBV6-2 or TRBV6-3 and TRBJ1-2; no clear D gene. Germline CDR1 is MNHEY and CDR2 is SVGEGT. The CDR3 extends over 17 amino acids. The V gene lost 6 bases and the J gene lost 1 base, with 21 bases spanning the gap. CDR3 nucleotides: TGTGCCAGCAGCGTTCCCCCCCACGGGGTCCTTAACTATGGCTACACCTTC. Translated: CASSVPPHGVLNYGYTF.

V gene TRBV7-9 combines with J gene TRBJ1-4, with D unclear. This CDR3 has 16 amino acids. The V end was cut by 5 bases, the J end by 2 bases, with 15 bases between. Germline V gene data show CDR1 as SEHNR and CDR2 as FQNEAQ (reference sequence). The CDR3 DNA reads TGTGCCAGCAGCCCATCCGAGTTGCCGACTAATGAAAAACTGTTTTTT. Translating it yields CASSPSELPTNEKLFF.

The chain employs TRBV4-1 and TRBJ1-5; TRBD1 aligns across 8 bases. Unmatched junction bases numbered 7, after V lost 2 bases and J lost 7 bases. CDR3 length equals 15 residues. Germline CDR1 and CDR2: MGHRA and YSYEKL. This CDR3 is CASSQKQGDGQPQHF. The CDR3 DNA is TGCGCCAGCAGCCAAAAACAGGGGGATGGACAGCCCCAGCATTTT.

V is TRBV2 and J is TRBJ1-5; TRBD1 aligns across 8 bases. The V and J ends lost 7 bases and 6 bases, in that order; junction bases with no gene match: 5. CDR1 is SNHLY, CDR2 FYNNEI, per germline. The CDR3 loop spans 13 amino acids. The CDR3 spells CASKDRVAQPQHF. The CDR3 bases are TGTGCCAGCAAGGACAGGGTGGCTCAGCCCCAGCATTTT.

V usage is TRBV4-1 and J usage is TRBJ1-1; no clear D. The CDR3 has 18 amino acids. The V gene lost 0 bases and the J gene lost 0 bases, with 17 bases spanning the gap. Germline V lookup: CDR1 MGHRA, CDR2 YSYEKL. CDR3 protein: CASSQDPTAPLLNTEAFF. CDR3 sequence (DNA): TGCGCCAGCAGCCAAGATCCCACAGCACCCCTGTTGAACACTGAAGCTTTCTTT.

CDR3 in amino acids: CASSGLAGGLKNTGELFF. CDR3 DNA sequence: TGCGCCAGCAGCGGACTAGCGGGGGGCCTCAAAAACACCGGGGAGCTGTTTTTT. V gene TRBV4-1 combines with J gene TRBJ2-2; 14 bases line up with TRBD2. This CDR3 region has 18 residues. From germline, CDR1 is MGHRA and CDR2 YSYEKL. Trimming took 5 bases from V and 2 from J; bases not matched to a gene: 7.

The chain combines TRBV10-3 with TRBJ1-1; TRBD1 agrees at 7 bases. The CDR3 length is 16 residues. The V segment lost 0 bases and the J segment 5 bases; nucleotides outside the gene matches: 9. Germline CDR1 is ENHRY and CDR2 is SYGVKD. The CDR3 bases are TGTGCCATCAGTGAGTCCGAGACAGGGAGCCGGACTGAAGCTTTCTTT. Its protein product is CAISESETGSRTEAFF.

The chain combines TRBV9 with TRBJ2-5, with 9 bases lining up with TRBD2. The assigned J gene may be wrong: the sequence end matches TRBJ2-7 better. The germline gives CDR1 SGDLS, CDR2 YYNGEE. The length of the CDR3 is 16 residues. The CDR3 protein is CASSTAGAGGSYEQYF. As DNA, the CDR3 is TGTGCCAGCAGCACGGCTGGAGCGGGGGGCTCCTACGAGCAGTACTTC.